The entry that follows covers one T cell receptor (beta chain) sequence. It has no known antigen specificity. No much larger clone is present one base from it, and per-base qualities are unavailable. The data belong to a study of human T cells and chemical hapten exposure (dated by TCRdb to 2020 to 2023). For context, the study as a whole: For sensitization, 2% DPC in acetone was applied to a 2 cm by 2 cm area of upper inner arm skin. The study tracked peripheral blood TCR repertoire changes in vivo during primary and secondary sensitization to the hapten diphenylcyclopropenone (DPC) in alopecia patients. For TCR sequencing, blood came from about 29 alopecia patients at anywhere from one to four time points (pre-sensitization, 2, 6 and 24 weeks). Patch tests used Finn chambers with 0.01% DPC on the upper back, scored after 6 days by International Contact Dermatitis Research Group standards. Blood samples were taken from patients before sensitization (week 0) and at 2, 6 and about 24 weeks after DPC sensitization. Throughout the study period of around 25 weeks, patients also received therapeutic DPC doses to the scalp every week. Libraries were pooled for sequencing, and per-sample TCR yields varied mainly because of small differences in library volumes within the pool. The mostly female patient cohort included alopecia areata with under or over 50% scalp involvement, alopecia totalis and alopecia universalis.

According to the study, the label for this sample's treatment or condition signals: therapeutic diphenylcyclopropenone sensitization with weekly scalp DPC. Blood at each patch-test visit was drawn before the patch test was applied. Eligible patients were aged 18 to 70, diagnosed with alopecia, deemed suitable for DPC therapy, and excluded if pregnant. Total RNA was isolated from unfractionated whole blood collected in Tempus Blood RNA tubes. The paper's findings and limits, for the study overall: Because all patients had alopecia, a presumed autoimmune disease, the immune response of the patients might differ from that of healthy individuals. The number of TCRs above 1 in 1000 frequency did not change with DPC sensitization; there was no evidence of global repertoire structure alterations. A positive correlation was found between the number of PT1 expanded TCRs and patch test score, with significance reached at thresholds 8, 16 and 32 but not 4. Repeated subsampling changed both the strength of the expansion versus patch-test correlation and the threshold at which that correlation became significant. Expanded TCRs formed significantly more large CDR3 similarity clusters than pre-sensitization or healthy control sets, consistent with antigen-driven responses.

During library preparation, unique molecular identifiers were attached to individual cDNA molecules so that TCRs could be counted in a quantitative, reproducible way. Each blood RNA sample was used to sequence both TCR alpha and TCR beta chains. The authors' pipeline ran thus. Samples had a median of 95,638 TCRs, with a range from about 23,224 to 700,000. The Decombinator software suite was used to annotate V, J and CDR3 in the TCR reads. For PS versus PT1 abundance plots, all samples were subsampled to the same number of TCRs (28,000). Expanded TCRs were defined as absent before sensitization and observed at least eight times at the 2-week time point. TCRdb cleaned the public reads at Q25 with fastp, built clones with MiXCR and kept in-frame beta chains. Rows with a matching CDR3 protein are joined into one entry that keeps the most common DNA and genes. What appears here as the V and J calls and clone size reflects TCRdb's work, not the paper's. This sample gives roughly 3,700 distinct CDR3 sequences in total; approximately 47% of them show up just once. Under 3.5% of the sample belongs to the ten largest clones.

Counted from cysteine to phenylalanine, this CDR3 has 12 amino acids. The read is trimmed to its CDR3 DNA, 36 bases read in frame from base 1. The germline V gene sets CDR1 to LGHNA and CDR2 to YSLEER. V gives up 3 bases and J gives up 10 bases, and the segment between their germline ends measures 10 bases. The origin of this receptor is an adult with alopecia areata. Some clones in this sample may be carry-over from other donors' samples. This table probably holds off-target reads from a library built for another chain. This sample comprised whole blood, obtained before DPC sensitization or 2, 6, or about 24 weeks after (not recorded which). The V and J genes are TRBV4-3 and TRBJ2-1, with the D assignment possibly TRBD1 or TRBD2, given 5 matching bases for each. This receptor has the CDR3 CASSQGREEQFF. The bases are TGCGCCAGCAGCCAGGGACGAGAAGAGCAGTTCTTC.